Below, 5 T cell receptor beta chains from the same sample are listed, as sequenced in a study of monozygotic twins with inflammatory bowel disease. TCRdb reworked the 5' RACE reads into one entry per CDR3 protein, no DNA. The listing contains about 160,000 distinct CDR3 sequences. The sequenced material came from blood. Receptors were obtained from a human donor with ulcerative colitis or Crohn's disease, or a healthy co-twin of an affected twin (not recorded which).

The chain is built from TRBV7-3 and TRBJ1-1; absent DNA, TCRdb's TRBD1 call cannot be checked. CDR1 is SGHTA and CDR2 is FQGTGA in the germline V gene. This CDR3 spans 16 amino acids. CDR3 protein: CASSLEGGQTVTEAFF. Based on the CDR3 plus reference TRBV7-3 and TRBJ1-1, the full variable domain is GAGVSQTPSNKVTEKGKYVELRCDPISGHTALYWYRQSLGQGPEFLIYFQGTGAADDSGLPNDRFFAVRPEGSVSTLKIQRTERGDSAVYLCASSLEGGQTVTEAFFGQGTRLTVV.

This chain uses TRBV6-2 or TRBV6-3 with TRBJ2-1. The germline V gene has CDR1 MNHEY and CDR2 SVGEGT. The length of the CDR3 is 13 residues. CDR3: CASSYFSYNEQFF.

The chain carries TRBV20-1 and TRBJ2-7; TCRdb gives TRBD2 as the D gene, but with no DNA this cannot be confirmed. The CDR3 runs to 15 residues. The V gene's germline CDR1 is DFQATT and CDR2 SNEGSKA (reference sequence). CDR3 loop: CSAGPGLAYPYEQYF.

The V gene is TRBV10-3, the J gene TRBJ1-1; lacking DNA, the TRBD1 call made by TCRdb goes unchecked. This CDR3 spans 15 amino acids. Per germline, CDR1 ENHRY and CDR2 SYGVKD. The CDR3 loop reads CAISESGQADTEAFF.

The genes are TRBV5-4 and TRBJ1-1; TCRdb proposes TRBD1, but this gene call is untestable without DNA. CDR1 is SGHNT, CDR2 YYREEE, per germline (reference sequence). The CDR3 has 16 residues. The CDR3 spells CASSPRGVPLNTEAFF.